The present T cell receptor beta chain was sequenced within a study of control samples from healthy donors and cancer patients (dated by TCRdb to 2019 to 2021). Details on this clone: No antigen is known for it. Base qualities were left out, and no much larger clone turns up one base away.

Libraries came from the immunoSEQ multiplex PCR assay. TCRdb mirrors the immuneACCESS table, restricted to in-frame sequences. Some clones are absent from its copies; in checked studies, under half trace to an unresolved V gene, and the reason for the others is unknown. The sample data list 150,000 to 200,000 clones, and approximately 90% of these were observed just once. Just over 1.4% of the sample is in the top ten clones. The CDR3, cysteine through phenylalanine, is 17 amino acids long. The kept DNA is CDR3 alone, 51 bases in frame from the first base. V is shortened by 2 bases, J by 4 bases, and the region joining them spans 19 bases. As encoded in the germline V gene, CDR1 is KGHDR while CDR2 is SFDVKD.

This receptor was taken from a man in his thirties or forties in good health. The specimen was blood. This chain joins TRBV24-1 to TRBJ2-5, with TRBD2 perhaps the D gene, on 5 matching bases. The DNA sequence reads TGTGCCACCAGTGATTCTGCGACTGAGGGCTATTTAGAGACCCAGTACTTC. It translates as CATSDSATEGYLETQYF.